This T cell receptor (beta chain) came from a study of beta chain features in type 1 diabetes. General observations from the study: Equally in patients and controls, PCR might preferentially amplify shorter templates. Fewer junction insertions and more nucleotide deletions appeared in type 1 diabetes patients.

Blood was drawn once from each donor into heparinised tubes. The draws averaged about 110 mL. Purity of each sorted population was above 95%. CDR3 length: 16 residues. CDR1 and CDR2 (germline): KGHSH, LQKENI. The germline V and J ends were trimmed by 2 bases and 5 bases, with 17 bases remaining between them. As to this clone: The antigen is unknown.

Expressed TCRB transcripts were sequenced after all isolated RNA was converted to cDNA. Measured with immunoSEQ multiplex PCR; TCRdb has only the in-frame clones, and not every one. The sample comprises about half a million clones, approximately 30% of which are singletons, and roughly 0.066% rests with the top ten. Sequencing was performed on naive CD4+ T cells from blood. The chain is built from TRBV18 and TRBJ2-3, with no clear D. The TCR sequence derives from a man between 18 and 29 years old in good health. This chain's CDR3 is CASSPNPGPNQDTQYF. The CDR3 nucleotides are TGTGCCAGCTCACCAAATCCGGGCCCTAACCAAGATACGCAGTATTTT. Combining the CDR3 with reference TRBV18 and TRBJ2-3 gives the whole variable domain NAGVMQNPRHLVRRRGQEARLRCSPMKGHSHVYWYRQLPEEGLKFMVYLQKENIIDESGMPKERFSAEFPKEGPSILRIQQVVRGDSAAYFCASSPNPGPNQDTQYFGPGTRLTVL.